One sample yielded the 24 T cell receptor beta chains listed below, sequenced in a study of cytomegalovirus exposure and HLA in healthy donors. The study ran its PCR with 60 Vbeta and 13 Jbeta primers. Profiling relied on immunoSEQ multiplex PCR, and the TCRdb table lists in-frame clones only, not all of them. The top ten clones hold 0.6% to 0.7% of a sample with 150,000 to 200,000 clones, approximately 80% of them seen once. Sequenced material: PBMCs. Source of these receptors: a boy aged 5-17 years in good health and CMV-seronegative.

The chain employs TRBV5-1 and TRBJ1-5; D is unresolved. There are 13 residues in the CDR3. V shed 1 base and J shed 4 bases, with 6 bases lying between them. Germline CDR1 and CDR2: SGHRS and YFSETQ. The CDR3 nucleotides are TGCGCCAGCAGCTTGAGGGAGAATCAGCCCCAGCATTTT. It translates to CASSLRENQPQHF.

This chain links TRBV9 with TRBJ2-5, with 9 bases lining up with TRBD2. Germline V gives CDR1 SGDLS, CDR2 YYNGEE. V lost 0 bases, J lost 5 bases, and 8 bases stayed unmatched. The CDR3 covers 16 residues. The CDR3, as DNA: TGTGCCAGCAGCGTAGGAAGGCGGGGGGGCCTCGAGACCCAGTACTTC. As protein: CASSVGRRGGLETQYF.

With regard to this clone: This sample includes further DNA sequences coding for the same CDR3. V and J are TRBV5-1 and TRBJ1-2, with D possibly being TRBD1 (5 bases). Germline V lookup: CDR1 SGHRS, CDR2 YFSETQ. Trimming cost V 4 bases and J 0 bases, with 10 bases left between them. The CDR3 is made up of 14 amino acids. The chain's CDR3 is CASSLGDSNYGYTF. The CDR3, as DNA: TGCGCCAGCAGCCTTGGGGACTCTAACTATGGCTACACCTTC.

The rearrangement joins TRBV19 to TRBJ2-1, with a tentative D call TRBD2 (6 bases). With 7 bases removed from V and 12 bases from J, the gap between germline ends came to 19 bases. The CDR3 length is 13 residues. Germline V gives CDR1 LNHDA, CDR2 SQIVND (reference sequence). The CDR3 protein is CASKPLGLVAQFF. CDR3 coding DNA: TGTGCCAGTAAGCCACTGGGACTCGTGGCGCAGTTCTTC.

V and J are TRBV28 and TRBJ2-7; no firm D call. Germline V gene data show CDR1 as MDHEN and CDR2 as SYDVKM. Deletions cut 7 bases from V and 6 bases from J, with 19 bases between. This CDR3 is built from 14 residues. CDR3 sequence (DNA): TGTGCCAGCACTAGAACGACCGCTTTACCCGAGCAGTACTTC. Protein: CASTRTTALPEQYF.

This rearrangement joins TRBV2 to TRBJ1-4, with TRBD1 matching 7 bases. CDR1 and CDR2 from the germline V gene are SNHLY and FYNNEI. With 2 bases clipped from V and 0 bases from J, the junction kept 6 bases outside the gene matches. The CDR3 is 17 residues long. The CDR3, as DNA: TGTGCCAGCAGTGAAATTGCAGGGGGAACAACTAATGAAAAACTGTTTTTT. Residues: CASSEIAGGTTNEKLFF.

This clone appeared once. J is TRBJ2-6 and V is TRBV5-1; 8 bases match TRBD1. V gave up 4 bases and J gave up 2 bases; unmatched junction bases: 5. The V gene's germline CDR1 is SGHRS and CDR2 YFSETQ. This CDR3 is 16 amino acids long. CDR3 in amino acids: CASSEQGAAGANVLTF. In DNA form, the CDR3 reads TGCGCCAGCAGCGAGCAGGGGGCGGCTGGGGCCAACGTCCTGACTTTC.

This clone was observed a single time. J is TRBJ2-7 and V is TRBV19; 7 bases fit TRBD1. CDR1 LNHDA and CDR2 SQIVND come from the germline V gene (reference sequence). Trimming took 10 bases from V and 5 from J; bases not matched to a gene: 8. This CDR3 spans 12 amino acids. CDR3 sequence reads: CATGTDYNEQYF. The CDR3 nucleotides read TGTGCCACCGGGACAGATTACAACGAGCAGTACTTC.

The CDR3 DNA reads as TGTGCCAGTAGTAGTCCGCGGTCCTACGAGCAGTACTTC. Its translation is CASSSPRSYEQYF. The chain employs TRBV19 and TRBJ2-7; D uncertain. The germline V and J ends were trimmed by 4 bases and 1 base, with 8 bases remaining between them. This CDR3 is 13 amino acids long. Germline assignment: CDR1 LNHDA and CDR2 SQIVND (reference sequence). Together with reference TRBV19 and TRBJ2-7, the CDR3 gives the full variable domain: DGGITQSPKYLFRKEGQNVTLSCEQNLNHDAMYWYRQDPGQGLRLIYYSQIVNDFQKGDIAEGYSVSREKKESFPLTVTSAQKNPTAFYLCASSSPRSYEQYFGPGTRLTVT.

This chain joins TRBV4-2 and TRBJ1-2; D is undetermined. The germline V gene encodes CDR1 LGHNA and CDR2 YNFKEQ. The CDR3 totals 16 residues. The V gene lost 0 bases and the J gene lost 3 bases, with 14 bases spanning the gap. The CDR3 loop reads CASSQDLGGRHYGYTF. The CDR3 DNA follows: TGTGCCAGCAGCCAAGATTTAGGTGGCAGGCACTATGGCTACACCTTC.

The chain combines TRBV30 with TRBJ2-7; 7 bases are shared with TRBD1. The germline CDR1 and CDR2 sequences are GTSNPN and SVGIG (reference sequence). V was clipped by 0 bases and J by 4 bases; unmatched bases: 9. The CDR3 runs 15 residues. CDR3 in DNA: TGTGCCTGGAGTGTGCCGCTGGGCAGGGGGTACGAGCAGTACTTC. This codes for CAWSVPLGRGYEQYF.

The genes are TRBV19 and TRBJ1-1; 11 bases are a match to TRBD1. This CDR3 has 14 amino acids. V was pared by 6 bases and J by 4 bases, with 4 bases of the junction left unmatched. Germline CDR1 and CDR2: LNHDA and SQIVND (reference sequence). The CDR3 is CASRLGTGGTEAFF. As DNA, the CDR3 is TGTGCCAGTAGACTAGGGACAGGGGGCACTGAAGCTTTCTTT.

The chain carries TRBV2 and TRBJ2-3, with a weak D call TRBD2 (6 bases). The CDR3 length is 15 residues. V dropped 2 bases and J dropped 1 base, with 10 bases sitting between them. Germline V gene data show CDR1 as SNHLY and CDR2 as FYNNEI. The CDR3 sequence is CASSEYGGGTDTQYF. CDR3 nucleotide sequence: TGTGCCAGCAGTGAATATGGCGGGGGCACAGATACGCAGTATTTT.

The rearrangement joins TRBV27 to TRBJ2-5; D possibly corresponds to TRBD1 (7 bases). V was pared by 5 bases and J by 4 bases, with 14 bases between. Germline CDR1 is MNHEY and CDR2 is SMNVEV (reference sequence). The CDR3 is 14 amino acids. The CDR3 sequence: CASSPGTAGETQYF. Written as DNA, the CDR3 is TGTGCCAGCAGTCCTGGGACAGCGGGAGAGACCCAGTACTTC.

The gene calls are TRBV30 and TRBJ1-2; D gene ambiguous. Germline assignment: CDR1 GTSNPN and CDR2 SVGIG (reference sequence). V gave up 0 bases and J gave up 4 bases, with 3 bases separating them. CDR3 size: 11 residues. The CDR3 spells CAWSVGYGYTF. The CDR3 nucleotides read TGTGCCTGGAGTGTCGGCTATGGCTACACCTTC. The variable domain in full, with the rest retrieved from reference TRBV30 and TRBJ1-2, is SQTIHQWPATLVQPVGSPLSLECTVEGTSNPNLYWYRQAAGRGLQLLFYSVGIGQISSEVPQNLSASRPQDRQFILSSKKLLLSDSGFYLCAWSVGYGYTFGSGTRLTVV.

With regard to this clone: One end of the junction does not line up with germline, which may come from a read error. V usage is TRBV28 and J usage is TRBJ1-1, with TRBD1 matching 10 bases. Germline V gene sequence: CDR1 MDHEN, CDR2 SYDVKM. The CDR3 loop spans 15 amino acids. As DNA, the CDR3 is TGTGCCAGCAGTTTAGGGGGACAGGGGAACGCTGAAGCTTTCTTT. It yields the protein CASSLGGQGNAEAFF.

A few counts support this clone. V usage is TRBV11-1 and J usage is TRBJ1-1; 7 positions match TRBD1. Germline values: CDR1 SGHAT, CDR2 FQDESV (reference sequence). The CDR3 is 14 amino acids. V dropped 6 bases and J dropped 2; count of bases not matched to a gene: 6. As DNA, the CDR3 is TGTGCCAGCAGTTCTGACAGGGTTAACACTGAAGCTTTCTTT. Protein: CASSSDRVNTEAFF.

This clone was picked up one time. The chain combines TRBV18 with TRBJ1-1; a possible D gene is TRBD1 (6 bases). V gave up 4 bases and J gave up 3 bases, with 12 bases separating them. This CDR3 is built from 14 residues. CDR1 KGHSH and CDR2 LQKENI come from the germline V gene. As DNA, the CDR3 is TGTGCCAGCTCACAAACAGGGAGGGACACTGAAGCTTTCTTT. As protein: CASSQTGRDTEAFF.

This clone has only one observation. V gene TRBV19 combines with J gene TRBJ2-5; D possibly corresponds to TRBD2 (7 bases). The V gene's germline CDR1 is LNHDA and CDR2 SQIVND (reference sequence). CDR3 size: 15 residues. V was trimmed by 7 bases and J by 4 bases, leaving 19 bases between them. CDR3 DNA sequence: TGTGCCAGTACCCCCCGGGGGGCGGATCGAGAGACCCAGTACTTC. It codes for CASTPRGADRETQYF.

The chain is built from TRBV30 and TRBJ1-1; no clear D. V was cut by 3 bases and J by 1 base, with 6 bases left in between. CDR1 is GTSNPN, CDR2 SVGIG, per germline (reference sequence). This CDR3 has 12 amino acids. The CDR3 DNA sequence: TGTGCCTGGAGACCAGAGAACACTGAAGCTTTCTTT. Its translation: CAWRPENTEAFF.

The sample holds a few counts of this clone. The rearrangement joins TRBV5-4 to TRBJ2-3; no clear D gene. Trimming shortened V by 3 bases and J by 0 bases, and 2 bases separated the two germline ends. There are 12 residues in the CDR3. In germline, CDR1 is SGHNT, CDR2 YYREEE (reference sequence). The CDR3 loop is CASSSSTDTQYF. The DNA for the CDR3 is TGTGCCAGCAGCTCTAGCACAGATACGCAGTATTTT.

V gene TRBV13 combines with J gene TRBJ1-5, with 11 bases lining up with TRBD1. Unmatched junction bases numbered 6, after V lost 5 bases and J lost 0 bases. The CDR3 is made up of 17 amino acids. In germline, CDR1 is PRHDT, CDR2 FYEKMQ (reference sequence). The CDR3 spells CASSLGTGGNSNQPQHF. The CDR3 DNA reads as TGTGCCAGCAGCCTCGGGACAGGGGGGAATAGCAATCAGCCCCAGCATTTT.

The chain couples TRBV15 to TRBJ2-7; no clear D gene. Deletions cut 3 bases from V and 0 bases from J, with 12 bases between. CDR3 length: 15 residues. Per germline, CDR1 LNHNV and CDR2 YYDKDF (reference sequence). CDR3 sequence: CATSRETGSSYEQYF. The CDR3 region has the DNA TGTGCCACCAGCAGGGAGACGGGTAGCTCCTACGAGCAGTACTTC.

This sequence joins TRBV27 and TRBJ1-1, with D possibly being TRBD1 (6 bases). Between the trimmed V and J ends, which lost 2 bases and 2 bases, there was a span of 9 bases. Germline V CDR1 and CDR2: MNHEY, SMNVEV (reference sequence). The CDR3 consists of 14 residues. The CDR3 region has the DNA TGTGCCAGCAGTTTAGGGGGCGCCAACACTGAAGCTTTCTTT. Its protein product is CASSLGGANTEAFF.